These 24 T cell receptor beta chains originate from one sample sequenced in a study of blood T cell repertoires in COVID-19 (dated by TCRdb to the early 2020s). The library was prepared using the immunoSEQ multiplex PCR assay. This is the immuneACCESS table as TCRdb keeps it, with only in-frame sequences that have V and J called. A part of the clones is gone; compared with another copy, unresolved V genes explain less than half, and the rest is unexplained. The sample table records around 70,000 clones; approximately 78% of these occur just once. Roughly 5% of the sample is taken by the ten largest. The sample comprised peripheral blood. These receptors were collected from an elderly woman with active or convalescent COVID-19.

The chain joins TRBV3-1 (or the pseudogene TRBV3-2) to TRBJ1-1, with a weak D call TRBD1 (5 bases). The germline CDR1 and CDR2 sequences are LGHDT and YNNKEL (reference sequence). Trimming shortened V by 0 bases and J by 1 base, and 6 bases separated the two germline ends. There are 14 residues in the CDR3. The CDR3 is CASSQEQGNTEAFF. In DNA form, the CDR3 reads TGTGCCAGCAGCCAAGAGCAGGGGAACACTGAAGCTTTCTTT.

The chain combines TRBV9 with TRBJ2-7; unclear D gene. V was shortened by 6 bases and J by 3 bases, with 19 bases between the two germline ends. CDR1 SGDLS and CDR2 YYNGEE come from the germline V gene. The CDR3 extends over 15 amino acids. This chain's CDR3 is CASTPFNTARYEQYF. CDR3 in DNA: TGTGCCAGCACCCCTTTTAATACTGCTCGCTACGAGCAGTACTTC.

J is TRBJ2-2 and V is TRBV9, with 9 bases that match TRBD2. Looked up from germline, CDR1 is SGDLS and CDR2 is YYNGEE. V dropped 2 bases and J dropped 1; count of bases not matched to a gene: 3. The CDR3 loop spans 16 amino acids. CDR3 coding DNA: TGTGCCAGCAGCGTTTTTAGCGGGGGGAACACCGGGGAGCTGTTTTTT. Translating gives CASSVFSGGNTGELFF.

About this clone itself: The same CDR3 can be traced to other DNA sequences in this sample. The chain uses TRBV5-4 and TRBJ1-6; D is perhaps TRBD1 (5 bases). In germline, CDR1 is SGHNT, CDR2 YYREEE (reference sequence). The ends were cut back, 4 bases at V and 0 bases at J, with 11 bases in the middle. The CDR3 consists of 16 residues. As DNA, the CDR3 is TGTGCCAGCAGCCTCGGGGGGAGCTCCTATAATTCACCCCTCCACTTT. Amino acid sequence: CASSLGGSSYNSPLHF.

This chain joins TRBV20-1 and TRBJ2-1; 13 nucleotides line up with TRBD2. The V segment lost 3 bases and the J segment 5 bases; nucleotides outside the gene matches: 4. The V gene's germline CDR1 is DFQATT and CDR2 SNEGSKA (reference sequence). The CDR3 totals 15 residues. CDR3 sequence reads: CSASGTSGKNNEQFF. DNA for the CDR3: TGCAGTGCTAGTGGGACTAGCGGGAAAAACAATGAGCAGTTCTTC.

CDR3 loop: CATSRVGQIDGYTF. CDR3 DNA: TGTGCCACCAGCAGAGTGGGACAGATCGATGGCTACACCTTC. This chain uses TRBV15 with TRBJ1-2; 7 bases match TRBD1. This CDR3 has 14 residues. Germline V gene data show CDR1 as LNHNV and CDR2 as YYDKDF (reference sequence). Trimming cost V 1 base and J 6 bases; bases outside gene matches: 5.

The J gene is TRBJ1-5, the V gene TRBV10-3, with D possibly TRBD1 on 5 matching bases. The CDR3 is 17 residues long. CDR1 and CDR2 (germline): ENHRY, SYGVKD. Trimming removed 2 bases at V and 3 bases at J, with 17 bases between. For the CDR3, the DNA is TGTGCCATCAGTGAGAGTAGAACAGGCAACAACAATCAGCCCCAGCATTTT. It codes for CAISESRTGNNNQPQHF.

The chain links TRBV30 to TRBJ1-2; tentative D call: TRBD1 (6 bases). CDR3 length equals 13 residues. CDR1 and CDR2 (germline): GTSNPN, SVGIG (reference sequence). Trimming cost V 1 base and J 2 bases, with 8 bases left between them. The CDR3 region has the DNA TGTGCCTGGAGTGGTCAGGGGAACTATGGCTACACCTTC. As protein: CAWSGQGNYGYTF.

The V gene is TRBV7-9, the J gene TRBJ1-1, with a weak D call TRBD1 (6 bases). CDR3 length: 13 residues. The ends were cut back, 2 bases at V and 4 bases at J, with 8 bases in the middle. Germline values: CDR1 SEHNR, CDR2 FQNEAQ (reference sequence). CDR3 nucleotide sequence: TGTGCCAGCAGCTTACAAGGGGGCACTGAAGCTTTCTTT. Translated, it gives CASSLQGGTEAFF.

CDR3 protein: CATSDGARGYTF. The CDR3 DNA sequence: TGTGCCACCAGTGATGGGGCGAGAGGCTACACCTTC. V and J are TRBV24-1 and TRBJ1-2; a possible D gene is TRBD1 (5 bases). V was clipped by 3 bases and J by 8 bases, with 9 bases between them. The germline CDR1 and CDR2 sequences are KGHDR and SFDVKD. The CDR3 runs to 12 residues.

The sample holds one count of this clone. This chain joins TRBV2 and TRBJ2-3; perhaps TRBD2 as D (5 bases). The CDR3 runs 12 residues. Germline CDR1 SNHLY, CDR2 FYNNEI. Trimming removed 6 bases at V and 6 bases at J, with 10 bases between. The CDR3: CASRDFIDTQYF. The CDR3 DNA reads TGTGCCAGCAGGGACTTCATCGATACGCAGTATTTT.

V and J are TRBV7-2 and TRBJ1-5, with 7 nucleotides matching TRBD1. The CDR3 extends over 16 amino acids. CDR1 and CDR2 from the germline V gene are SGHTA and FQGNSA. With 2 bases clipped from V and 1 base from J, the junction kept 5 bases outside the gene matches. The CDR3 spells CASSLRGRGSNQPQHF. CDR3 bases: TGTGCCAGCAGCTTACGGGGCAGGGGGAGCAATCAGCCCCAGCATTTT.

This chain joins TRBV7-9 and TRBJ1-2; D is unclear. The V gene's germline CDR1 is SEHNR and CDR2 FQNEAQ (reference sequence). CDR3 length equals 12 residues. Trimming took off 9 bases at V and 8 bases at J, with 16 bases between the two ends. CDR3 nucleotides: TGTGCCAGTCATACTGCTCATTGGGGCTACACCTTC. Residues: CASHTAHWGYTF.

The chain combines TRBV28 with TRBJ1-5; D ambiguous. CDR3 size: 14 residues. V was clipped by 7 bases and J by 5 bases, with 15 bases between them. Germline lookup yields CDR1 MDHEN and CDR2 SYDVKM. CDR3 protein: CASNQMRGYQPQHF. The CDR3 DNA reads TGTGCCAGCAACCAGATGCGGGGTTATCAGCCCCAGCATTTT.

The chain is built from TRBV10-2 and TRBJ2-2; perhaps TRBD1 as D (5 bases). The germline CDR1 and CDR2 sequences are WSHSY and SAAADI. V was trimmed by 2 bases and J by 9 bases, leaving 13 bases between them. This CDR3 comprises 14 residues. The CDR3 region has the DNA TGCGCCAGCAGTGAGCTGACAGTTACCCGGGAGCTGTTTTTT. Translated, it gives CASSELTVTRELFF.

The chain joins TRBV21-1 to TRBJ1-1; the D call in the table, TRBD1, was not verified against the DNA. TRBV21-1 is described as a pseudogene. The CDR3 loop spans 13 amino acids. As DNA, the CDR3 is TGTGCCAGCAGTCCTATGCCGGGACAGCAAGCTTTCTTT. Translated: CASSPMPGQQAFF.

This clone was seen once. This chain joins TRBV6-5 and TRBJ1-1; D is ambiguous. This CDR3 is 13 amino acids long. Germline V gene data show CDR1 as MNHEY and CDR2 as SVGAGI. V shed 6 bases and J shed 4 bases, with 12 bases lying between them. The chain's CDR3 is CASSLGVGTEAFF. The CDR3 DNA reads as TGTGCCAGCAGCCTCGGAGTCGGCACTGAAGCTTTCTTT.

The genes are TRBV3-1 (or the pseudogene TRBV3-2) and TRBJ1-3; the match to TRBD1 covers 7 bases. The CDR3 spans 18 residues. Looked up from germline, CDR1 is LGHDT and CDR2 is YNNKEL (reference sequence). V lost 6 bases, J lost 4 bases, and 18 bases stayed unmatched. Here the CDR3 DNA reads TGTGCCAGCAGTCCTGATAAGGGGGACAGAATTCAGGGAAACACCATATATTTT. Translating it yields CASSPDKGDRIQGNTIYF.

The gene calls are TRBV12-3 or TRBV12-4 and TRBJ1-4; D is undetermined. The CDR3 is 12 amino acids. The V gene lost 3 bases and the J gene lost 8 bases, with 7 bases spanning the gap. The CDR3 reads CASSFREEKLFF. The CDR3 DNA reads TGTGCCAGCAGTTTCCGGGAAGAAAAACTGTTTTTT.

V is TRBV18 and J is TRBJ1-3; weak D call: TRBD1 (6 bases). This CDR3 region has 14 residues. CDR1 and CDR2 (germline): KGHSH, LQKENI. Deletions cut 2 bases from V and 3 bases from J, with 8 bases between. The CDR3 coding sequence is TGTGCCAGCTCACCAAAGGGGGATGGAAACACCATATATTTT. It yields the protein CASSPKGDGNTIYF. Variable domain in full (rest from reference TRBV18 and TRBJ1-3): NAGVMQNPRHLVRRRGQEARLRCSPMKGHSHVYWYRQLPEEGLKFMVYLQKENIIDESGMPKERFSAEFPKEGPSILRIQQVVRGDSAAYFCASSPKGDGNTIYFGEGSWLTVV.

The chain links TRBV24-1 to TRBJ1-5; 8 nucleotides align to TRBD1. J gave up 0 bases and V 4 bases, and 7 bases lay outside the gene matches. The germline gives CDR1 KGHDR, CDR2 SFDVKD. This CDR3 has 17 residues. CDR3 nucleotide sequence: TGTGCCACCAGTGACCTGGACAGGGTCTATAGCAATCAGCCCCAGCATTTT. It encodes CATSDLDRVYSNQPQHF.

This clone was detected a few times. The gene calls are TRBV10-2 and TRBJ1-1, with D possibly matching TRBD1 (6 bases). The CDR3 spans 14 residues. Deletions cut 3 bases from V and 5 bases from J, with 13 bases between. Germline CDR1 is WSHSY and CDR2 is SAAADI. The DNA of the CDR3 is TGCGCCAGCAGTGACCTGGGGGCGCGGACTGAAGCTTTCTTT. Its translation: CASSDLGARTEAFF.

The chain couples TRBV29-1 to TRBJ2-7, with D perhaps matching TRBD2 (6 bases). V dropped 4 bases and J dropped 3 bases, with 16 bases sitting between them. The CDR3 spans 14 residues. In germline, CDR1 is SQVTM, CDR2 ANQGSEA. In DNA form, the CDR3 reads TGCAGCGTTGTACCCGGGAGTGCTGTCTACGAGCAGTACTTC. It codes for CSVVPGSAVYEQYF.

The genes are TRBV7-9 and TRBJ2-3; D possibly corresponds to TRBD2 (5 bases). The V end lost 5 bases, the J end lost 3 bases, and 9 bases lay between the germline ends. The CDR3 totals 13 residues. Germline CDR1 and CDR2: SEHNR and FQNEAQ (reference sequence). The chain's CDR3 is CASSPRGTDTQYF. The CDR3 DNA reads as TGTGCCAGCAGCCCACGCGGGACAGATACGCAGTATTTT.